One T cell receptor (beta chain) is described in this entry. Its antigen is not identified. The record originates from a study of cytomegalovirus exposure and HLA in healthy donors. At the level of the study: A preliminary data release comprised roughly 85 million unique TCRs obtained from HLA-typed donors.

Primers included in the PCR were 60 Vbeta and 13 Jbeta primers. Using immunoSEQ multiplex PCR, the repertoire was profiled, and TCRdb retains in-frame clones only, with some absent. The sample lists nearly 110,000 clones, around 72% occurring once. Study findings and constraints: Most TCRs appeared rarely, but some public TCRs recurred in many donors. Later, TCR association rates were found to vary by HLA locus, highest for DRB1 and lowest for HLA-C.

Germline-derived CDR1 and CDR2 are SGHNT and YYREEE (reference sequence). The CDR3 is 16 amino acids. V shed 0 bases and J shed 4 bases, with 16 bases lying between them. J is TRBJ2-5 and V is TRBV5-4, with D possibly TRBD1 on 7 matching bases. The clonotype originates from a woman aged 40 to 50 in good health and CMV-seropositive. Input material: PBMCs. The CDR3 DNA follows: TGTGCCAGCAGCTTGGGTGGAGGGGGCGCATTAGAGACCCAGTACTTC. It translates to CASSLGGGGALETQYF.